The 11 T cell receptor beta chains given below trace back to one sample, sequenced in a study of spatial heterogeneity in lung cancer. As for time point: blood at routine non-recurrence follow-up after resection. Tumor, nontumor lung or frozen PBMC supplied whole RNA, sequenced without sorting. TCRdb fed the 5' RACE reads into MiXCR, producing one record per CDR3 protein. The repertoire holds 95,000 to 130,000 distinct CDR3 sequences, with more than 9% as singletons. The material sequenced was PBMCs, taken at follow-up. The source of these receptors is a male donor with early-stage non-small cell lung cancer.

The CDR3 region is CASSLAPGILSQETQYF. The CDR3 DNA follows: TGCGCCAGCAGCTTGGCGCCGGGGATACTAAGCCAAGAGACCCAGTACTTC. This chain links TRBV5-1 with TRBJ2-5; D may be TRBD2 (5 bases). Between the trimmed V and J ends, which lost 0 bases and 1 base, there was a span of 16 bases. This CDR3 has 17 amino acids. The germline gives CDR1 SGHRS, CDR2 YFSETQ.

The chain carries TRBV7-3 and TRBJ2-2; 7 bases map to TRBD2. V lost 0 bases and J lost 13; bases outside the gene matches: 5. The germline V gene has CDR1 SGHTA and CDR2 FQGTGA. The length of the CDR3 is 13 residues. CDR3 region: CASSLTAGGRLFF. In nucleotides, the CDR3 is TGTGCCAGCAGCTTAACAGCCGGCGGGAGGCTGTTTTTT.

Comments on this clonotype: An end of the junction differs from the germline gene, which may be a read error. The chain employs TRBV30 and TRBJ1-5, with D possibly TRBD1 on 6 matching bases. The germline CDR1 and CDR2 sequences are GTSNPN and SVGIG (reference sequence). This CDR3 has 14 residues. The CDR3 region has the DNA TGTGCCCGGAGTAAAGGACAGCCCGGTCAGCCCCAGCATTTT. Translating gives CARSKGQPGQPQHF. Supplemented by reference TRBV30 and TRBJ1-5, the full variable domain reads SQTIHQWPATLVQPVGSPLSLECTVEGTSNPNLYWYRQAAGRGLQLLFYSVGIGQISSEVPQNLSASRPQDRQFILSSKKLLLSDSGFYLCARSKGQPGQPQHFGDGTRLSIL.

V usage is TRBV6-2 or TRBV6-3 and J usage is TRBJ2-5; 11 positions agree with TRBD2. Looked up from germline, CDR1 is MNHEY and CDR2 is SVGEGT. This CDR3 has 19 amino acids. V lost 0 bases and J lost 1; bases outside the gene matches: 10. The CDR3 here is CASSYSTRTSGGIQETQYF. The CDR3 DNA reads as TGTGCCAGCAGTTACTCGACTCGAACTAGCGGGGGTATCCAAGAGACCCAGTACTTC.

For the CDR3, the DNA is TGCAGTGCTGACGGGACTAGCGGCCGGGGGGAGCAGTTCTTC. This sequence encodes CSADGTSGRGEQFF. The J gene is TRBJ2-1, the V gene TRBV20-1; 11 positions match TRBD2. Germline V gene data show CDR1 as DFQATT and CDR2 as SNEGSKA (reference sequence). This CDR3 is 14 amino acids long. The V and J ends lost 5 bases and 10 bases, in that order; junction bases with no gene match: 10.

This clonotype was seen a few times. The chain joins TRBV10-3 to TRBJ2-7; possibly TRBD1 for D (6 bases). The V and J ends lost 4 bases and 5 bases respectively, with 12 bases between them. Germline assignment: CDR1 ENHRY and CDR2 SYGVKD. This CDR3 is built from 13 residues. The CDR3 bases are TGTGCCATCAGTGTAGGGGGAACCAACGAGCAGTACTTC. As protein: CAISVGGTNEQYF.

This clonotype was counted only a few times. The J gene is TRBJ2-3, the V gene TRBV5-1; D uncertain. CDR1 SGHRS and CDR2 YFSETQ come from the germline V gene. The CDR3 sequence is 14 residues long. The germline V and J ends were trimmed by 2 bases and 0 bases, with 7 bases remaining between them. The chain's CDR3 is CASSFDGSTDTQYF. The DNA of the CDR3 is TGCGCCAGCAGCTTTGACGGCAGCACAGATACGCAGTATTTT.

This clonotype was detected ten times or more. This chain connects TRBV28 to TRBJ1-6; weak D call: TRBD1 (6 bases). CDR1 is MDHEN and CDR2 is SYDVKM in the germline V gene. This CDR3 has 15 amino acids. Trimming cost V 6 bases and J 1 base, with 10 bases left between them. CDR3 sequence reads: CASRLQGSYNSPLHF. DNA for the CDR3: TGTGCCAGCAGATTACAGGGATCCTATAATTCACCCCTCCACTTT.

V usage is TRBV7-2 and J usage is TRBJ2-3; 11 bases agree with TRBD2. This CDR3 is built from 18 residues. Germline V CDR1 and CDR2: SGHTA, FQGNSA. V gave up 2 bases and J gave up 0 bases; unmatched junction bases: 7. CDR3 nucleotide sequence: TGTGCCAGCAGCTTACGGCTAGCGGGGGGTGGTAGCACAGATACGCAGTATTTT. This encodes CASSLRLAGGGSTDTQYF.

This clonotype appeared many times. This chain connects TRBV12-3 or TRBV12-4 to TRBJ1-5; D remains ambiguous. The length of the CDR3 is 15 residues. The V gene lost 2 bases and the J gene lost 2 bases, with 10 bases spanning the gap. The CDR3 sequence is CASSLSAGRNQPQHF. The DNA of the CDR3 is TGTGCCAGCAGTTTATCCGCGGGCCGCAATCAGCCCCAGCATTTT.

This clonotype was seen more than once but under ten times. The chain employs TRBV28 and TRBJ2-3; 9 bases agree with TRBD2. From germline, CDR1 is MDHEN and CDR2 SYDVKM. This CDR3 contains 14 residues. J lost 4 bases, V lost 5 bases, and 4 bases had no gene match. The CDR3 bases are TGTGCCAGCAGTACGGGACTAGCACCAGATACGCAGTATTTT. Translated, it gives CASSTGLAPDTQYF.